This T cell receptor (beta chain) came from a study of blood T cell repertoires in COVID-19. Only in-frame clones appear in the TCRdb table, and some are missing; sequencing was by immunoSEQ multiplex PCR. The table includes some 41,000 clones, around four fifths detected once. Germline V gene sequence: CDR1 MNHNS, CDR2 SASEGT. This CDR3 contains 17 residues. Unmatched junction bases numbered 10, after V lost 2 bases and J lost 2 bases. The chain carries TRBV6-1 and TRBJ2-7; 9 nucleotides line up with TRBD2. Sequencing used peripheral blood. The TCR was taken from a woman aged 80 or older with active or convalescent COVID-19. CDR3 in DNA: TGTGCCAGCAGTGAAATGCCCCCGGGACTAGCAGCCTACGAGCAGTACTTC. Amino acid sequence: CASSEMPPGLAAYEQYF.